This note documents a single TCR beta chain sequence. Its antigen is currently unknown. The data originate from a study of T cells in Graves' hyperthyroidism and ophthalmopathy. On the study more broadly: Peripheral blood was collected at initial diagnosis, before any treatment.

Study-wide findings and caveats: The majority of expanded thyroid clonotypes above 0.001 also appeared in blood. In the analysis, a 13 V-J model separated ophthalmopathy from stable hyperthyroidism.

Authors of the study amplified TCR beta CDR3 regions from RNA transcripts. The HTBI primer set drove a first-round RT-PCR of the TCR CDR3. TCRdb recomputed calls from the multiplex PCR reads with MiXCR, one row per CDR3 protein. Found here are roughly 530,000 distinct CDR3 sequences, roughly 15% of them singletons; the top ten hold roughly 15%. CDR3 length: 18 amino acids. The germline gives CDR1 MNHEY, CDR2 SVGEGT. V shed 6 bases and J 0 bases; nucleotides not matched to a gene: 12. Each diagnosis was grounded in clinical symptoms, serum thyroxine and TRAb, thyroid ultrasound, and orbital computed tomography.

J is TRBJ1-1 and V is TRBV6-2 or TRBV6-3, with TRBD1 matching over 11 bases. This TCR was sampled from a woman between 18 and 29 years old with Graves' ophthalmopathy. The sequenced material came from blood. In DNA form, the CDR3 reads TGTGCCAGCAGCCTTACCAGGACAGGGGGCTCCTTGAACACTGAAGCTTTCTTT. Translated, it gives CASSLTRTGGSLNTEAFF.